One sample yielded the 20 T cell receptor beta chains listed below, sequenced in a study of CD8+ T cells in alopecia areata. Treatment given: oral pan-JAK inhibitor, 5-10 mg twice daily. It was cDNA, reverse transcribed from extracted RNA, that served as the sequencing template. Profiling relied on immunoSEQ multiplex PCR, and the TCRdb table lists in-frame clones only, not all of them. The sample lists 150,000 to 200,000 clones; about 65% were seen once. Sequencing was performed on CD4+ T cells sorted from blood, taken around week 50, from a patient treated with tofacitinib. These receptors were taken from a human donor with alopecia areata.

This clone occurred once. The rearrangement uses TRBV30 and TRBJ1-1; D remains unclear. The CDR3 runs 14 residues. V lost 3 bases, J lost 4 bases, and 15 bases lay in between. Germline-derived CDR1 and CDR2 are GTSNPN and SVGIG (reference sequence). The CDR3 DNA follows: TGTGCCTGGAGACCGGATTTTGGGGTCACTGAAGCTTTCTTT. It specifies CAWRPDFGVTEAFF.

V is TRBV6-6 and J is TRBJ2-3, with TRBD2 matching over 10 bases. From germline, CDR1 is MNHNY and CDR2 SVGAGI (reference sequence). The CDR3 loop spans 15 amino acids. Unmatched junction bases numbered 7, after V lost 5 bases and J lost 5 bases. The CDR3 DNA reads TGTGCCAGCAGTCGGCTAGCGGGAGAGCGAGATACGCAGTATTTT. Translating gives CASSRLAGERDTQYF.

The chain employs TRBV9 and TRBJ1-1; 9 bases fit TRBD1. Trimming removed 8 bases from V and 2 bases from J; junction bases left unmatched: 4. This CDR3 comprises 13 residues. CDR1 and CDR2 from the germline V gene are SGDLS and YYNGEE. The chain's CDR3 is CASNRGLNTEAFF. CDR3 nucleotide sequence: TGTGCCAGTAACAGGGGGCTCAACACTGAAGCTTTCTTT.

The chain has TRBV6-6 and TRBJ2-5; D remains ambiguous. Trimming shortened V by 11 bases and J by 2 bases, and 15 bases separated the two germline ends. This CDR3 comprises 13 residues. CDR1 and CDR2 (germline): MNHNY, SVGAGI (reference sequence). The CDR3 protein is CAGRRAVQETQYF. In DNA form, the CDR3 reads TGTGCCGGCCGCCGCGCAGTTCAAGAGACCCAGTACTTC.

V and J are TRBV29-1 and TRBJ2-7; D unclear. V lost 7 bases and J lost 0, with 10 bases in between. The CDR3 length is 12 residues. Germline V lookup: CDR1 SQVTM, CDR2 ANQGSEA. This CDR3 is CSARRASYEQYF. Here the CDR3 DNA reads TGCAGCGCACGAAGGGCCTCCTACGAGCAGTACTTC.

The table lists this clone with a few counts. V gene TRBV7-9 combines with J gene TRBJ1-5; unclear D gene. From germline, CDR1 is SEHNR and CDR2 FQNEAQ (reference sequence). CDR3 length: 14 amino acids. The V end lost 5 bases, the J end lost 2 bases, and 10 bases lay between the germline ends. This chain's CDR3 is CASSPDNGNQPQHF. DNA of the CDR3: TGTGCCAGCAGCCCGGATAACGGCAATCAGCCCCAGCATTTT.

Of note for this clone: Just one base apart from a much larger clone, this may be a read error. V is TRBV15 and J is TRBJ1-5; 7 bases line up with TRBD1. The junction had 2 bases not matched to a gene; V was cut back by 8 bases and J by 4 bases. The CDR3 extends over 12 amino acids. The germline gives CDR1 LNHNV, CDR2 YYDKDF (reference sequence). The CDR3 spells CATRQGNQPQHF. CDR3 bases: TGTGCCACCCGACAGGGAAATCAGCCCCAGCATTTT.

The chain recombines TRBV30 with TRBJ1-2; 9 nucleotides match TRBD1. Germline assignment: CDR1 GTSNPN and CDR2 SVGIG (reference sequence). After removal of 5 bases from V and 6 bases from J, the junction contained 10 bases not matched to a gene. The CDR3 has 14 amino acids. CDR3 nucleotide sequence: TGTGCCTGGGCACTTCAACAGGGGGCGAATGGCTACACCTTC. Its translation is CAWALQQGANGYTF.

This clone has a handful of counts. Other nucleotide sequences in the sample specify the same CDR3. This chain links TRBV18 with TRBJ2-1, with 11 bases lining up with TRBD2. V gave up 2 bases and J gave up 2 bases; unmatched junction bases: 8. The length of the CDR3 is 18 residues. Germline V gene lookup returns CDR1 KGHSH and CDR2 LQKENI. The CDR3 DNA reads TGTGCCAGCTCACCAAGAGCCCCTAGCGGGGGGACCTACAATGAGCAGTTCTTC. This encodes CASSPRAPSGGTYNEQFF.

This CDR3 is CASSAPGGNSPLHF. CDR3 DNA: TGCGCCAGCAGCGCCCCAGGGGGGAATTCACCCCTCCACTTT. The J gene is TRBJ1-6, the V gene TRBV10-2; 7 bases match TRBD1. This CDR3 has 14 amino acids. J gave up 7 bases and V 6 bases, and 6 bases lay outside the gene matches. Per the germline V gene, CDR1 is WSHSY and CDR2 is SAAADI.

This clone was picked up a small number of times. V is TRBV7-8 and J is TRBJ1-2, with 9 bases matching TRBD1. The CDR3 is 16 amino acids. V dropped 7 bases and J dropped 2; count of bases not matched to a gene: 11. The germline CDR1 and CDR2 sequences are SGHVS and FQNEAQ. The CDR3 region is CASTPIGGQGNYGYTF. As DNA, the CDR3 is TGTGCCAGCACCCCCATCGGTGGACAGGGGAACTATGGCTACACCTTC.

At least ten counts were recorded for this clone. This chain connects TRBV2 to TRBJ2-1; D possibly matches TRBD1 or TRBD2 (5 bases each). Germline CDR1 is SNHLY and CDR2 is FYNNEI. Trimming took off 5 bases at V and 10 bases at J, with 15 bases between the two ends. The CDR3 is made up of 13 amino acids. CDR3 in DNA: TGTGCCAGCAGTCATCCGGGACCCGCCGAGCAGTTCTTC. It is translated as CASSHPGPAEQFF.

V is TRBV5-1 and J is TRBJ2-6; D gene ambiguous. The CDR3 is 16 amino acids. Germline lookup yields CDR1 SGHRS and CDR2 YFSETQ. V was shortened by 4 bases and J by 3 bases, with 14 bases between the two germline ends. CDR3 residues: CASSLRESRGANVLTF. CDR3 in DNA: TGCGCCAGCAGCCTACGCGAGAGTCGTGGGGCCAACGTCCTGACTTTC.

The CDR3 here is CASSLEYTGELFF. CDR3 nucleotides: TGTGCCAGCAGCCTTGAATACACCGGGGAGCTGTTTTTT. This sequence joins TRBV7-6 and TRBJ2-2; the D is unclear. V was clipped by 5 bases and J by 3 bases, with 7 bases between them. CDR1 and CDR2 (germline): SGHVS, FNYEAQ. This CDR3 region has 13 residues.

Turning to this clone: The same CDR3 can be traced to other DNA sequences in this sample. The chain uses TRBV29-1 and TRBJ2-3; D may be TRBD1 (5 bases). Germline V lookup: CDR1 SQVTM, CDR2 ANQGSEA. The V end was cut by 1 base, the J end by 0 bases, with 8 bases between. The CDR3 runs to 14 residues. This CDR3 is CSVEGRVSTDTQYF. The CDR3 nucleotides are TGCAGCGTTGAAGGCAGGGTCAGCACAGATACGCAGTATTTT.

Only a few counts were recorded for this clone. The chain has TRBV29-1 and TRBJ2-2; no firm D call. The CDR3 runs 13 residues. Germline-derived CDR1 and CDR2 are SQVTM and ANQGSEA. Trimming removed 4 bases from V and 3 bases from J, with 9 bases in between. CDR3 loop: CSVVSSYTGELFF. CDR3 sequence (DNA): TGCAGCGTTGTATCTAGTTACACCGGGGAGCTGTTTTTT.

This clone has a single count. The V call is TRBV19, the J call TRBJ2-5; no clear D gene. V lost 5 bases, J lost 4 bases, and 17 bases lay in between. CDR3 size: 15 residues. Germline assignment: CDR1 LNHDA and CDR2 SQIVND (reference sequence). In nucleotides, the CDR3 is TGTGCCAGTAGTTCCGTGGGCGCAACGGGAGAGACCCAGTACTTC. Its protein product is CASSSVGATGETQYF.

The chain carries TRBV7-2 and TRBJ2-1, with D possibly TRBD2 on 6 matching bases. The germline gives CDR1 SGHTA, CDR2 FQGNSA. Trimming removed 4 bases at V and 2 bases at J, with 15 bases between. CDR3 length: 16 residues. This CDR3 is CASSSMYAGTYNEQFF. The CDR3 DNA sequence: TGTGCCAGCAGCTCCATGTACGCGGGGACCTACAATGAGCAGTTCTTC.

J is TRBJ2-4 and V is TRBV18; tentatively, D is TRBD1 (5 bases). CDR1 KGHSH and CDR2 LQKENI come from the germline V gene. The V end lost 6 bases, the J end lost 4 bases, and 10 bases lay between the germline ends. The CDR3 totals 13 residues. CDR3 sequence reads: CASSDMMKNIQYF. The CDR3 DNA sequence: TGTGCCAGCTCGGACATGATGAAAAACATTCAGTACTTC.

The J gene is TRBJ2-3, the V gene TRBV2; possible D gene TRBD2, 5 bases. The germline gives CDR1 SNHLY, CDR2 FYNNEI. The CDR3 is 12 residues long. V lost 7 bases and J 6 bases, leaving 11 bases between the germline ends. CDR3 in DNA: TGTGCCAGCAAAAGAGGGCCGGATACGCAGTATTTT. Protein product: CASKRGPDTQYF.